Below are 26 T cell receptor beta chains sequenced from a single sample in a study of cytomegalovirus exposure and HLA in healthy donors. PCR was performed using 60 Vbeta and 13 Jbeta primers. Profiling relied on immunoSEQ multiplex PCR, and the TCRdb table lists in-frame clones only, not all of them. The sample includes 100,000 to 150,000 clones, around three quarters of them seen just once. Sequencing used PBMCs. Receptors originate from a woman aged 60-75 years in good health and CMV-seropositive.

This clone was found a few times. V gene TRBV29-1 combines with J gene TRBJ1-1; possible D gene TRBD1, 6 bases. CDR1 is SQVTM, CDR2 ANQGSEA, per germline. The CDR3 runs 13 residues. V lost 7 bases and J lost 3, with 15 bases in between. The CDR3 DNA reads TGCAGCGCCAAGGGGGGGGCAGACACTGAAGCTTTCTTT. Translating gives CSAKGGADTEAFF.

This clone was picked up a small number of times. The J gene is TRBJ2-6, the V gene TRBV5-4, with D perhaps TRBD2 (8 bases). The CDR3 is made up of 19 amino acids. V was cut by 0 bases and J by 2 bases, with 18 bases left in between. Germline V gene sequence: CDR1 SGHNT, CDR2 YYREEE (reference sequence). As DNA, the CDR3 is TGTGCCAGCAGCTTGGGCGGGAGGACAGGCAGAACTGGGGCCAACGTCCTGACTTTC. Amino acids: CASSLGGRTGRTGANVLTF.

This chain uses TRBV11-2 with TRBJ2-7; 9 nucleotides agree with TRBD2. Germline V lookup: CDR1 SGHAT, CDR2 FQNNGV. CDR3 length: 14 residues. The V and J ends lost 5 bases and 2 bases, in that order; junction bases with no gene match: 4. CDR3: CASSPSGAAYEQYF. In DNA, the CDR3 is TGTGCCAGCAGCCCTAGCGGGGCCGCCTACGAGCAGTACTTC.

This rearrangement joins TRBV5-8 to TRBJ2-1; D might be TRBD1 (7 bases). The CDR3 is 15 residues long. Looked up from germline, CDR1 is SGHTS and CDR2 is YDEGEE. V lost 2 bases to trimming and J lost 2 bases, with 11 bases between them. The CDR3 DNA reads TGTGCCAGCAGCTTCCAGGGGGAGGCCTACAATGAGCAGTTCTTC. As protein: CASSFQGEAYNEQFF.

Within the sample, this clone is medium-sized. V is TRBV9 and J is TRBJ1-3; 7 bases are a match to TRBD1. Germline V CDR1 and CDR2: SGDLS, YYNGEE. This CDR3 comprises 15 residues. After removal of 3 bases from V and 3 bases from J, the junction contained 6 bases not matched to a gene. The CDR3: CASSGTGQSGNTIYF. As DNA, the CDR3 is TGTGCCAGCAGCGGTACGGGACAGAGTGGAAACACCATATATTTT.

J is TRBJ2-1 and V is TRBV2; TRBD1 is a possible D gene (5 bases). Germline CDR1 reads SNHLY; CDR2 reads FYNNEI. The ends were cut back, 6 bases at V and 3 bases at J, with 15 bases in the middle. This CDR3 region has 15 residues. The CDR3 region has the DNA TGTGCCAGCAGGGATCGAAGGGGAAACTACAATGAGCAGTTCTTC. Its translation is CASRDRRGNYNEQFF.

This chain connects TRBV6-6 to TRBJ2-1; 7 bases are shared with TRBD1. J gave up 8 bases and V 4 bases, and 8 bases lay outside the gene matches. Germline V gene sequence: CDR1 MNHNY, CDR2 SVGAGI (reference sequence). CDR3 length: 14 residues. CDR3: CASSFLDRVDEQFF. CDR3 in DNA: TGTGCCAGCAGTTTCCTAGACAGGGTTGATGAGCAGTTCTTC.

The V call is TRBV4-1, the J call TRBJ1-4, with D tentatively TRBD1 (5 bases). Germline lookup yields CDR1 MGHRA and CDR2 YSYEKL. The CDR3 is 15 residues long. With 0 bases removed from V and 4 bases from J, the gap between germline ends came to 9 bases. Written as DNA, the CDR3 is TGCGCCAGCAGCCAAGAGGGGCAGATTAATGAAAAACTGTTTTTT. Protein sequence: CASSQEGQINEKLFF.

The sample holds a few counts of this clone. The chain links TRBV10-1 to TRBJ1-2, with 8 bases fitting TRBD1. Per germline, CDR1 WNHNN and CDR2 SYGVQD (reference sequence). The CDR3 loop spans 14 amino acids. The J segment lost 0 bases and the V segment lost 5 bases, leaving 2 bases of the junction unmatched. CDR3 loop: CASSPGQANYGYTF. CDR3 bases: TGCGCCAGCAGTCCGGGACAGGCTAACTATGGCTACACCTTC.

The V gene is TRBV5-4, the J gene TRBJ2-7; 10 nucleotides match TRBD2. In germline, CDR1 is SGHNT, CDR2 YYREEE (reference sequence). The CDR3 has 15 amino acids. V was pared by 1 base and J by 1 base, with 2 bases of the junction left unmatched. CDR3 nucleotide sequence: TGTGCCAGCAGCTTGAAAGCGGGGGGGTCCTACGAGCAGTACTTC. Translated, it gives CASSLKAGGSYEQYF.

Details on this clone: A read error may produce the germline difference seen at one junction end. The genes are TRBV29-1 and TRBJ2-1; 7 bases are shared with TRBD1. Germline V gene lookup returns CDR1 SQVTM and CDR2 ANQGSEA. There are 15 residues in the CDR3. The CDR3 spells CSVEETGYLSNEQFF. The DNA for the CDR3 is TGCAGCGTCGAAGAGACAGGGTATCTCAGCAATGAGCAGTTCTTC.

This clone has more than one count but fewer than ten. The rearrangement links TRBV5-1 to TRBJ1-1; 7 bases align to TRBD1. Germline loops: CDR1 SGHRS, CDR2 YFSETQ. V was pared by 6 bases and J by 7 bases, with 21 bases of the junction left unmatched. The CDR3 length is 17 residues. The CDR3 loop reads CASNTRDSHLSTGEAFF. The CDR3, as DNA: TGCGCCAGCAACACGCGGGACAGCCATCTTTCAACTGGTGAAGCTTTCTTT.

This clone has more than one count but fewer than ten. This chain connects TRBV19 to TRBJ2-3; 11 bases align to TRBD1. The CDR3 contains 17 residues. The V and J ends lost 5 bases and 0 bases, in that order; junction bases with no gene match: 7. Germline-derived CDR1 and CDR2 are LNHDA and SQIVND (reference sequence). The CDR3 here is CASSGVGQGASTDTQYF. The CDR3 region has the DNA TGTGCCAGTAGTGGGGTTGGACAGGGGGCGAGCACAGATACGCAGTATTTT.

The chain recombines TRBV28 with TRBJ1-2; 9 bases are shared with TRBD1. Germline-derived CDR1 and CDR2 are MDHEN and SYDVKM. V lost 5 bases, J lost 7 bases, and 11 bases stayed unmatched. This CDR3 is built from 15 residues. The CDR3 nucleotides are TGTGCCAGCAGTCCCTGGGACAGGGAGGGACCTGGCTACACCTTC. It translates to CASSPWDREGPGYTF.

This clone has more than one count but fewer than ten. V is TRBV4-2 and J is TRBJ1-4, with 8 bases that match TRBD1. The V gene end was trimmed by 5 bases and the J gene end by 1 base; junction bases not matched to a gene: 6. CDR3 length: 16 residues. Germline V CDR1 and CDR2: LGHNA, YNFKEQ. The CDR3 loop is CASSRQGAITNEKLFF. In DNA form, the CDR3 reads TGTGCCAGCAGCAGGCAGGGGGCGATAACTAATGAAAAACTGTTTTTT.

This clone has only a few counts. This rearrangement joins TRBV9 to TRBJ1-6; 9 bases are shared with TRBD1. The CDR3 covers 17 residues. Unmatched junction bases numbered 11, after V lost 0 bases and J lost 10 bases. Germline V gene sequence: CDR1 SGDLS, CDR2 YYNGEE. CDR3 sequence: CASSVGGTGLGDSPLHF. CDR3 nucleotide sequence: TGTGCCAGCAGCGTAGGAGGGACAGGGTTAGGAGACTCACCCCTCCACTTT.

This sequence joins TRBV5-6 and TRBJ2-7; 10 bases line up with TRBD1. CDR3 length equals 16 residues. The junction had 12 bases not matched to a gene; V was cut back by 4 bases and J by 5 bases. Germline V gene lookup returns CDR1 SGHDT and CDR2 YYEEEE. This CDR3 reads CASSELGTGVGNEQYF. CDR3 in DNA: TGTGCCAGCAGCGAGTTAGGGACAGGGGTTGGAAACGAGCAGTACTTC.

This chain links TRBV6-4 with TRBJ2-2; 7 bases map to TRBD1. Germline V gene lookup returns CDR1 MRHNA and CDR2 SNTAGT. The V gene end was trimmed by 6 bases and the J gene end by 6 bases; junction bases not matched to a gene: 7. The CDR3 contains 14 residues. The DNA of the CDR3 is TGTGCCAGCAGCCCGATACAGGGGTCCGGGGAGCTGTTTTTT. The encoded protein is CASSPIQGSGELFF.

A few counts support this clone. The chain recombines TRBV9 with TRBJ2-3, with D perhaps matching TRBD2 (6 bases). The V end was cut by 2 bases, the J end by 4 bases, with 8 bases between. Germline-derived CDR1 and CDR2 are SGDLS and YYNGEE. The CDR3 length is 13 residues. Written as DNA, the CDR3 is TGTGCCAGCAGCGTTGGAGGGGCAGATACGCAGTATTTT. It encodes CASSVGGADTQYF. The whole variable domain, remainder taken from reference TRBV9 and TRBJ2-3, is DSGVTQTPKHLITATGQRVTLRCSPRSGDLSVYWYQQSLDQGLQFLIQYYNGEERAKGNILERFSAQQFPDLHSELNLSSLELGDSALYFCASSVGGADTQYFGPGTRLTVL.

The rearrangement joins TRBV2 to TRBJ1-1; possible D gene TRBD1, 6 bases. Germline V gives CDR1 SNHLY, CDR2 FYNNEI. The V and J ends lost 1 base and 5 bases respectively, with 11 bases between them. The CDR3 has 14 amino acids. CDR3 amino acids: CASSEVSQGTEAFF. The CDR3 coding sequence is TGTGCCAGCAGTGAAGTATCGCAGGGGACTGAAGCTTTCTTT.

V is TRBV18 and J is TRBJ1-2, with 7 bases that match TRBD1. CDR3 size: 13 residues. Germline assignment: CDR1 KGHSH and CDR2 LQKENI. With 5 bases clipped from V and 2 bases from J, the junction kept 2 bases outside the gene matches. The CDR3 nucleotides are TGTGCCAGCTCAGTACAGGGGAACTATGGCTACACCTTC. As protein: CASSVQGNYGYTF.

The chain joins TRBV5-1 to TRBJ2-7; D perhaps matches TRBD1 (6 bases). Germline CDR1 reads SGHRS; CDR2 reads YFSETQ. The CDR3 has 13 residues. The V end was cut by 2 bases, the J end by 3 bases, with 9 bases between. The CDR3 loop is CASSFSGDYEQYF. The CDR3 coding sequence is TGCGCCAGCAGCTTCTCAGGGGACTACGAGCAGTACTTC.

This clone was counted between two and nine times. The chain uses TRBV4-1 and TRBJ1-5; 10 positions agree with TRBD1. The CDR3 has 14 residues. V shed 4 bases and J 8 bases; nucleotides not matched to a gene: 5. The germline CDR1 and CDR2 sequences are MGHRA and YSYEKL. The CDR3 reads CASSRGQGGEPQHF. The DNA of the CDR3 is TGCGCCAGCAGCCGAGGACAGGGGGGAGAGCCCCAGCATTTT.

This chain links TRBV7-3 with TRBJ2-3, with a tentative D call TRBD2 (6 bases). The length of the CDR3 is 15 residues. The V and J ends lost 5 bases and 0 bases respectively, with 12 bases between them. The germline V gene has CDR1 SGHTA and CDR2 FQGTGA. The CDR3 loop is CASSPLAGSTDTQYF. Here the CDR3 DNA reads TGTGCCAGCAGCCCCCTGGCGGGGAGCACAGATACGCAGTATTTT.

This clone was counted only a few times. V is TRBV27 and J is TRBJ2-7; TRBD2 matches at 8 bases. The length of the CDR3 is 15 residues. V lost 3 bases, J lost 5 bases, and 9 bases stayed unmatched. Germline V gives CDR1 MNHEY, CDR2 SMNVEV (reference sequence). CDR3 in DNA: TGTGCCAGCAGTTTGAGTTTAGCGGGGAGGGACGAGCAGTACTTC. Protein sequence: CASSLSLAGRDEQYF.

This clone was seen just once. V usage is TRBV4-1 and J usage is TRBJ1-5; weak D call: TRBD1 (6 bases). Germline V gives CDR1 MGHRA, CDR2 YSYEKL. Trimming cost V 7 bases and J 2 bases, with 12 bases left between them. This CDR3 has 14 residues. CDR3 DNA sequence: TGCGCCAGCATGGGGGCGCCGGGCAATCAGCCCCAGCATTTT. Its translation is CASMGAPGNQPQHF.